This T cell receptor (beta chain) was profiled in a study of CD8 T cells in ankylosing spondylitis. Study outcomes and limitations: Seven to nine highly homologous variants made up a TCR beta motif that seemed to typify ankylosing spondylitis blood. Some motif variants were previously reported in reactive arthritis synovial fluid and blood. Researchers report that disease-linked clones proved CD8+ and relatively rare in peripheral blood.

The CDR3 has 14 residues. The V and J ends lost 1 base and 6 bases respectively, with 12 bases between them. Making the TCR beta libraries involved quantitative 5'-RACE with molecular barcodes. TCRdb reprocessed the 5' RACE reads with MiXCR, giving one entry per CDR3 protein. The sample lists some 92,000 distinct CDR3 sequences, 27% occurring once. Details on this clonotype: Its antigen is unidentified.

The rearrangement links TRBV12-3 or TRBV12-4 to TRBJ1-1, with D perhaps matching TRBD1 (6 bases). The receptor was derived from a male donor with ankylosing spondylitis or in good health (not recorded which). Sequenced material: blood, either unsorted or a sorted T cell fraction (not recorded which). In DNA, the CDR3 is TGTGCCAGCAGTTTAGTGGGAAGACAGGCTGAAGCTTTCTTT. Residues: CASSLVGRQAEAFF.